The 21 T cell receptor beta chains in this list originate from one sample, sequenced in a study of long-term antiretroviral therapy in people with HIV. The authors ran the immunoSEQ assay, v3.0, at survey level. The assay was immunoSEQ multiplex PCR, and TCRdb's table has in-frame clones only and misses some. The sample yields more than 15,000 clones, approximately 81% seen once. Sequenced here: unsorted PBMCs, sampled 0.3 years before starting antiretroviral therapy. The receptors were gathered from a man aged 45 to 65 with HIV.

This clone was seen a few times. The V gene is TRBV5-4, the J gene TRBJ2-7, with D unclear. Deletions cut 0 bases from V and 1 base from J, with 8 bases between. This CDR3 spans 14 amino acids. Looked up from germline, CDR1 is SGHNT and CDR2 is YYREEE (reference sequence). CDR3 coding DNA: TGTGCCAGCAGCTTGGGCCGGAATTCCTACGAGCAGTACTTC. The encoded protein is CASSLGRNSYEQYF.

The rearrangement links TRBV19 to TRBJ1-2, with 8 positions matching TRBD1. The trim removed 6 bases at V and 4 bases at J, leaving 7 bases unmatched. CDR3 length: 14 amino acids. The germline V gene has CDR1 LNHDA and CDR2 SQIVND (reference sequence). This CDR3 reads CASRGQGLGYGYTF. CDR3 sequence (DNA): TGTGCCAGTAGAGGACAGGGTTTGGGCTATGGCTACACCTTC.

V usage is TRBV10-3 and J usage is TRBJ1-1, with D possibly matching TRBD1 (5 bases). Per germline, CDR1 ENHRY and CDR2 SYGVKD. Trimming removed 4 bases from V and 6 bases from J, with 9 bases in between. CDR3 length: 12 residues. In nucleotides, the CDR3 is TGTGCCATCAGTGGGGGAGGGGCTGAAGCTTTCTTT. Translation: CAISGGGAEAFF.

This clone was counted only a few times. The chain links TRBV27 to TRBJ1-5; TRBD1 matches at 11 bases. The CDR3 has 18 amino acids. The ends lost 6 bases at V and 0 bases at J; junction bases unmatched: 10. The germline gives CDR1 MNHEY, CDR2 SMNVEV (reference sequence). CDR3 region: CASSNSRTGGYSNQPQHF. CDR3 DNA sequence: TGTGCCAGCAGCAACTCAAGGACAGGGGGCTATAGCAATCAGCCCCAGCATTTT.

The chain is built from TRBV10-1 and TRBJ2-3; the D is unclear. The CDR3 consists of 14 residues. Germline loops: CDR1 WNHNN, CDR2 SYGVQD (reference sequence). V was clipped by 0 bases and J by 6 bases, with 10 bases between them. The CDR3 spells CASSESIEVDTQYF. The CDR3 nucleotides are TGCGCCAGCAGTGAGTCGATAGAAGTTGATACGCAGTATTTT.

The V and J genes are TRBV10-2 and TRBJ2-7; 9 nucleotides agree with TRBD2. Germline-derived CDR1 and CDR2 are WSHSY and SAAADI. The CDR3 runs 17 residues. J was trimmed by 2 bases and V by 6 bases; bases with no gene match: 14. The CDR3 region has the DNA TGCGCCAGCAGATTGAGTCCTAGCGGGATCAGCCCCTACGAGCAGTACTTC. Translated: CASRLSPSGISPYEQYF.

The V and J genes are TRBV13 and TRBJ1-3, with TRBD1 matching over 7 bases. Trimming cost V 5 bases and J 5 bases; bases outside gene matches: 6. In germline, CDR1 is PRHDT, CDR2 FYEKMQ (reference sequence). The CDR3 contains 14 residues. CDR3 sequence (DNA): TGTGCCAGCAGCGGAGACAGGGACCGAAACACCATATATTTT. This encodes CASSGDRDRNTIYF.

The genes are TRBV7-9 and TRBJ2-5; D not certain. Trimming removed 6 bases from V and 5 bases from J, with 13 bases in between. The CDR3 runs to 13 residues. CDR1 and CDR2 (germline): SEHNR, FQNEAQ (reference sequence). Written as DNA, the CDR3 is TGTGCCAGCAGGCCTGTTCGGGTGGAGACCCAGTACTTC. It codes for CASRPVRVETQYF.

This clone was recorded once. V and J are TRBV6-6 and TRBJ2-5; D might be TRBD2 (6 bases). V shed 2 bases and J shed 5 bases, with 9 bases lying between them. The CDR3 is 13 residues long. CDR1 and CDR2 (germline): MNHNY, SVGAGI (reference sequence). DNA of the CDR3: TGTGCCAGCAGTTACCGGGCGGGGGAGACCCAGTACTTC. It translates to CASSYRAGETQYF.

V is TRBV11-2 and J is TRBJ1-3; weak D call: TRBD1 (6 bases). The V gene's germline CDR1 is SGHAT and CDR2 FQNNGV. V gave up 0 bases and J gave up 2 bases, with 14 bases separating them. The CDR3 runs 17 residues. DNA for the CDR3: TGTGCCAGCAGCTTAGATGGGGGACACCTGACTGGAAACACCATATATTTT. This encodes CASSLDGGHLTGNTIYF.

DNA of the CDR3: TGCAGCGGTGGGGGAGCTGGGACCGGGGAGCTGTTTTTT. Translation gives CSGGGAGTGELFF. V and J are TRBV29-1 and TRBJ2-2; D tentatively fits TRBD1 or TRBD2 (5 bases each). The CDR3 contains 13 residues. V was trimmed by 7 bases and J by 5 bases, leaving 14 bases between them. Germline values: CDR1 SQVTM, CDR2 ANQGSEA.

Only one count was recorded for this clone. This chain links TRBV6-4 with TRBJ2-1; a weak D match, TRBD1 (5 bases). Trimming pared 5 bases from V and 5 bases from J, leaving 16 bases between. Germline V gene data show CDR1 as MRHNA and CDR2 as SNTAGT. The CDR3 runs 15 residues. As DNA, the CDR3 is TGTGCCAGCAGTCATCAGGGCGACACACACAATGAGCAGTTCTTC. Its translation: CASSHQGDTHNEQFF.

The chain has TRBV7-8 and TRBJ2-3, with D perhaps matching TRBD2 (5 bases). The CDR3 runs to 16 residues. Between the trimmed V and J ends, which lost 1 base and 2 bases, there was a span of 13 bases. The germline gives CDR1 SGHVS, CDR2 FQNEAQ. The CDR3 here is CASSLGERKNTDTQYF. In DNA form, the CDR3 reads TGTGCCAGCAGCTTAGGGGAGCGTAAGAACACAGATACGCAGTATTTT.

J is TRBJ2-3 and V is TRBV7-2, with 7 bases identical to TRBD1. Germline V gene lookup returns CDR1 SGHTA and CDR2 FQGNSA. V trimming: 5 bases; J trimming: 6 bases; junction bases outside the gene matches: 5. The CDR3 length is 13 residues. CDR3 nucleotide sequence: TGTGCCAGCAGCCCCGACAGGGTGGATACGCAGTATTTT. Protein product: CASSPDRVDTQYF.

This clone was recorded once. The chain couples TRBV6-5 to TRBJ2-7; the D gene is possibly TRBD2 (5 bases). The germline V gene has CDR1 MNHEY and CDR2 SVGAGI. The CDR3 totals 14 residues. V was clipped by 6 bases and J by 2 bases, with 14 bases between them. CDR3 region: CASSPGLLPYEQYF. In DNA, the CDR3 is TGTGCCAGCAGCCCTGGACTTCTCCCCTACGAGCAGTACTTC.

V and J are TRBV6-1 and TRBJ2-7; D is perhaps TRBD2 (6 bases). Trimming shortened V by 4 bases and J by 4 bases, and 14 bases separated the two germline ends. Germline-derived CDR1 and CDR2 are MNHNS and SASEGT. The CDR3 totals 14 residues. CDR3 amino acids: CASSAQIRGYEQYF. The CDR3 coding sequence is TGTGCCAGCAGTGCTCAAATACGGGGGTACGAGCAGTACTTC.

This clone was picked up one time. The chain couples TRBV29-1 to TRBJ1-1; TRBD1 is a possible D gene (6 bases). Germline CDR1 SQVTM, CDR2 ANQGSEA. This CDR3 comprises 13 residues. V was trimmed by 0 bases and J by 5 bases, leaving 10 bases between them. The CDR3 nucleotides read TGCAGCGTTGAAGACAGGGGCCTAACTGAAGCTTTCTTT. Its protein product is CSVEDRGLTEAFF. Together with reference TRBV29-1 and TRBJ1-1, the CDR3 gives the full variable domain: SAVISQKPSRDICQRGTSLTIQCQVDSQVTMMFWYRQQPGQSLTLIATANQGSEATYESGFVIDKFPISRPNLTFSTLTVSNMSPEDSSIYLCSVEDRGLTEAFFGQGTRLTVV.

The rearrangement joins TRBV27 to TRBJ1-5, with D maybe TRBD1 (5 bases). The CDR3 is 16 residues long. The ends were cut back, 6 bases at V and 0 bases at J, with 15 bases in the middle. From germline, CDR1 is MNHEY and CDR2 SMNVEV (reference sequence). CDR3 sequence: CASSPKGLSSNQPQHF. CDR3 sequence (DNA): TGTGCCAGCAGCCCAAAGGGGTTATCTAGCAATCAGCCCCAGCATTTT.

On this clone: Other DNA sequences within the sample encode an identical CDR3. CDR3: CASSPRGSNQPQHF. In nucleotides, the CDR3 is TGTGCCAGCAGTCCCAGGGGAAGCAATCAGCCCCAGCATTTT. The V and J genes are TRBV27 and TRBJ1-5; weak D call: TRBD1 (6 bases). The CDR3 spans 14 residues. Germline lookup yields CDR1 MNHEY and CDR2 SMNVEV (reference sequence). The V end was cut by 5 bases, the J end by 1 base, with 9 bases between.

The sample holds one count of this clone. The chain recombines TRBV5-4 with TRBJ2-2; tentatively, D is TRBD2 (5 bases). This CDR3 has 15 amino acids. Trimming took 0 bases from V and 6 from J, leaving 12 bases between them. Germline lookup yields CDR1 SGHNT and CDR2 YYREEE (reference sequence). CDR3 bases: TGTGCCAGCAGCTTGGAACGGGGAAGGGCCGGGGAGCTGTTTTTT. Its translation: CASSLERGRAGELFF.

The rearrangement uses TRBV28 and TRBJ1-2, with 7 bases aligning to TRBD1. The ends lost 4 bases at V and 2 bases at J; junction bases unmatched: 10. CDR3 length equals 16 residues. Germline V gives CDR1 MDHEN, CDR2 SYDVKM. The CDR3 loop reads CASSSIETGLNYGYTF. As DNA, the CDR3 is TGTGCCAGCAGTTCAATAGAGACAGGGTTGAACTATGGCTACACCTTC.